The rows below give T cell receptor beta chains drawn from one sample of a study of shared clonotypes between healthy human individuals. Some clones are missing from TCRdb's copy, which holds only in-frame ones; the method was immunoSEQ multiplex PCR. The table includes roughly 500,000 clones, 95% to 96% detected once. Sample: naive CD4+ T cells sorted from blood. These receptors were obtained from a woman aged 25 to 45 in good health. CDR3s include the opening cysteine and the closing phenylalanine or tryptophan. The D gene is left open where the match is weak. Clone sizes are given selectively: once, few, many, or a class where the clone is expanded.

j_call: TRBJ2-1
clone_size: NA
d_call: NA
v_call: TRBV5-1
cdr3_nt: TGCGCCAGCACCCCCGGTGAGGGGAGATCCTACAATGAGCAGTTCTTC
cdr3_aa: CASTPGEGRSYNEQFF

j_call: TRBJ1-2
clone_size: NA
d_call: NA
v_call: TRBV28
cdr3_nt: TGTGCCAGCCAACAGGCTAACTATGGCTACACCTTC
cdr3_aa: CASQQANYGYTF

j_call: TRBJ2-1
clone_size: NA
d_call: NA
v_call: TRBV7-2
cdr3_nt: TGTGCCAGCAGCCCCCATCTTCGTGGGCGTAGGGTCTACAATGAGCAGTTCTTC
cdr3_aa: CASSPHLRGRRVYNEQFF

j_call: TRBJ1-4
clone_size: NA
d_call: NA
v_call: TRBV18
cdr3_nt: TGTGCCAGCTCACCATTTGACAGAGATAATGAAAAACTGTTTTTT
cdr3_aa: CASSPFDRDNEKLFF

j_call: TRBJ2-7
clone_size: NA
d_call: NA
v_call: TRBV11-2
cdr3_nt: TGTGCCAGCAGCCGCTGGACTAAAGGCGAGCAGTACTTC
cdr3_aa: CASSRWTKGEQYF

j_call: TRBJ1-4
clone_size: NA
d_call: TRBD1
v_call: TRBV27
cdr3_nt: TGTGCCAGCAGCCACCCTCGATCGACAGGGGGGGCAAAACTGTTTTTT
cdr3_aa: CASSHPRSTGGAKLFF

j_call: TRBJ1-1
clone_size: NA
d_call: NA
v_call: TRBV18
cdr3_nt: TGTGCCAGCTCACCACAGGGAGGTGGCACTGAAGCTTTCTTT
cdr3_aa: CASSPQGGGTEAFF

j_call: TRBJ2-7
clone_size: NA
d_call: TRBD2
v_call: TRBV7-9
cdr3_nt: TGTGCCAGCAGCTCTGGGACTAGCGGGAGCCTTTCCTACGAGCAGTACTTC
cdr3_aa: CASSSGTSGSLSYEQYF

j_call: TRBJ1-2
clone_size: NA
d_call: NA
v_call: TRBV19
cdr3_nt: TGTGCCAGTAGTATAACAGCACCTATATCTAACTATGGCTACACCTTC
cdr3_aa: CASSITAPISNYGYTF

j_call: TRBJ1-5
clone_size: NA
d_call: NA
v_call: TRBV19
cdr3_nt: TGTGCCAGTAGCCTTCCAAATCAGCCCCAGCATTTT
cdr3_aa: CASSLPNQPQHF

j_call: TRBJ1-1
clone_size: NA
d_call: TRBD1
v_call: TRBV27
cdr3_nt: TGTGCCAGCAGTTTATCTACCGGGACAGCGAACACTGAAGCTTTCTTT
cdr3_aa: CASSLSTGTANTEAFF

j_call: TRBJ2-7
clone_size: NA
d_call: NA
v_call: TRBV15
cdr3_nt: TGTGCCACCAGCAGAGTATACGGGAGCTCCTACGAGCAGTACTTC
cdr3_aa: CATSRVYGSSYEQYF

j_call: TRBJ2-1
clone_size: NA
d_call: TRBD2
v_call: TRBV28
cdr3_nt: TGTGCCAGCAGTTTACTAGCGGGAGTTGGCAATGAGCAGTTCTTC
cdr3_aa: CASSLLAGVGNEQFF

j_call: TRBJ2-1
clone_size: NA
d_call: NA
v_call: TRBV7-9
cdr3_nt: TGTGCCAGCAGCCACGCCACCTACAATGAGCAGTTCTTC
cdr3_aa: CASSHATYNEQFF

j_call: TRBJ1-5
clone_size: once
d_call: NA
v_call: TRBV28
cdr3_nt: TGTGCCAGTAAGGGGGGGCCTCTCCGGAATGGCAATCAGCCCCAGCATTTT
cdr3_aa: CASKGGPLRNGNQPQHF

j_call: TRBJ2-3
clone_size: NA
d_call: NA
v_call: TRBV7-9
cdr3_nt: TGTGCCAGCAGCTTAGGGTTAGCGGACTACACAGATACGCAGTATTTT
cdr3_aa: CASSLGLADYTDTQYF